This section outlines one T cell receptor beta chain sequence together with its context. This sample is drawn from a study of blood T cell repertoires in COVID-19. Study background: The United States, Italy and Spain were the sources of the acute and convalescent COVID-19 samples. PBMCs, B-cell-depleted T cells, or T cells were the source of the cDNA or gDNA that made up the material.

In the original processing: Amplified reference gene primers provided the basis for estimating nucleated cell counts. Produced via immunoSEQ multiplex PCR; TCRdb's table is partial and in-frame only. V, J and clone size are taken as reported in that table, and D and trimming were inferred from the DNA itself. This table has about 37,000 clones, 80% to 90% appearing once. Between the trimmed V and J ends, which lost 5 bases and 3 bases, there was a span of 17 bases. The CDR3 runs to 15 residues. Germline CDR1 MDHEN, CDR2 SYDVKM. This sequence joins TRBV28 and TRBJ2-7, with TRBD1 as a possible D gene (5 bases). The source material was peripheral blood. The receptor comes from a human donor in a cohort sampled during active COVID-19. DNA of the CDR3: TGTGCCAGCAGTGCTCATGGTCGGCAGGGCTACGAGCAGTACTTC. Residues: CASSAHGRQGYEQYF.